These 31 T cell receptor beta chains came from one sample sequenced in a study of shared clonotypes between healthy human individuals (dated by TCRdb to 2018 to 2021). For the CD8 naive samples, CD45RO-negative cells were positively selected for CCR7, yielding a CD45RA+CCR7+ population from which TemRA cells were excluded. The receptor library was made with the immunoSEQ multiplex PCR assay. TCRdb holds this immuneACCESS table with in-frame rearrangements only. Some clones are missing; in checked studies, unresolved V genes explain under half, and the rest has no known cause. The sample table lists roughly 590,000 clones, over 95% of them with a count of one. Around 0.11% of the sample goes to the ten largest clones. The source material was naive CD8+ T cells sorted from blood. Read against the paper, the sample's cell subset or site label means: CD45RA+CCR7+. The receptors originated from a woman aged 25 to 39 in good health.

This clone was observed a single time. The chain carries TRBV6-5 and TRBJ2-5; maybe TRBD2 (6 bases). V lost 5 bases and J lost 10, with 20 bases in between. The CDR3 runs 14 residues. CDR1 and CDR2 from the germline V gene are MNHEY and SVGAGI. In nucleotides, the CDR3 is TGTGCCAGCAGTCACGGGTCAGACCGGGGGAGCCAGTACTTC. Translating it yields CASSHGSDRGSQYF.

This chain uses TRBV10-2 with TRBJ2-5, with 9 bases matching TRBD1. The CDR3 is 13 amino acids. Germline assignment: CDR1 WSHSY and CDR2 SAAADI. J gave up 4 bases and V 7 bases, and 4 bases lay outside the gene matches. The CDR3 sequence: CASNDRGAETQYF. The CDR3 nucleotides read TGCGCCAGCAACGACAGGGGGGCAGAGACCCAGTACTTC.

V and J are TRBV28 and TRBJ2-1; D is unresolved. Trimming stripped 5 bases from V and 3 bases from J, with 11 bases between. The CDR3 length is 14 residues. In germline, CDR1 is MDHEN, CDR2 SYDVKM. This CDR3 is CASSPRLSYNEQFF. The CDR3 DNA reads as TGTGCCAGCAGTCCCCGGCTGAGCTACAATGAGCAGTTCTTC. The whole variable domain, filled in from reference TRBV28 and TRBJ2-1, reads DVKVTQSSRYLVKRTGEKVFLECVQDMDHENMFWYRQDPGLGLRLIYFSYDVKMKEKGDIPEGYSVSREKKERFSLILESASTNQTSMYLCASSPRLSYNEQFFGPGTRLTVL.

The chain combines TRBV2 with TRBJ1-1, with D perhaps matching TRBD1 (5 bases). The V gene lost 7 bases and the J gene lost 0 bases, with 15 bases spanning the gap. Looked up from germline, CDR1 is SNHLY and CDR2 is FYNNEI. The CDR3 is 15 amino acids. The DNA for the CDR3 is TGTGCCAGCAAGGAGACAGATATTATGAACACTGAAGCTTTCTTT. This translates into CASKETDIMNTEAFF.

The CDR3: CASRGLAEGAGELFF. The CDR3 DNA is TGTGCCTCCCGGGGGCTAGCGGAGGGTGCCGGGGAGCTGTTTTTT. The chain recombines TRBV2 with TRBJ2-2, with D perhaps matching TRBD2 (7 bases). The CDR3 runs 15 residues. V lost 11 bases and J 6 bases, leaving 22 bases between the germline ends. Germline loops: CDR1 SNHLY, CDR2 FYNNEI.

The rearrangement links TRBV15 to TRBJ1-5; 8 bases agree with TRBD1. Unmatched junction bases numbered 1, after V lost 1 base and J lost 2 bases. Germline lookup yields CDR1 LNHNV and CDR2 YYDKDF (reference sequence). The CDR3 sequence is 15 residues long. CDR3 protein: CATSRATGGNQPQHF. For the CDR3, the DNA is TGTGCCACCAGCAGAGCGACAGGGGGCAATCAGCCCCAGCATTTT.

The genes are TRBV21-1 and TRBJ1-3. TRBV21-1 is a recognized pseudogene. The CDR3 totals 15 residues. CDR3 nucleotide sequence: TGTGCCAGCAGCAAGGCTTTTAATTGGGCGGACACCATATATTTT. This translates into CASSKAFNWADTIYF.

The chain couples TRBV7-9 to TRBJ2-7, with 7 positions matching TRBD1. The length of the CDR3 is 15 residues. Trimming removed 4 bases from V and 5 bases from J; junction bases left unmatched: 11. Looked up from germline, CDR1 is SEHNR and CDR2 is FQNEAQ (reference sequence). The CDR3 spells CASSSEDQGVHEQYF. CDR3 nucleotide sequence: TGTGCCAGCAGCTCGGAGGACCAGGGGGTCCACGAGCAGTACTTC.

This sequence joins TRBV28 and TRBJ2-7; a possible D gene is TRBD2 (5 bases). Germline CDR1 MDHEN, CDR2 SYDVKM. The CDR3 spans 15 residues. Trimming removed 7 bases from V and 0 bases from J, with 16 bases in between. CDR3 protein: CASMAGGSSSYEQYF. For the CDR3, the DNA is TGTGCCAGCATGGCCGGCGGGTCGAGCTCCTACGAGCAGTACTTC.

Only one count was recorded for this clone. The chain employs TRBV4-1 and TRBJ1-2, with 7 bases aligning to TRBD1. The germline V gene has CDR1 MGHRA and CDR2 YSYEKL. CDR3 size: 15 residues. With V trimmed by 1 base and J by 5 bases, 7 bases remained unmatched. CDR3 sequence: CASSQGWTGRYGYTF. CDR3 coding DNA: TGCGCCAGCAGCCAAGGGTGGACAGGAAGATATGGCTACACCTTC.

A note on this clone: In the same sample, other DNA sequences code for this CDR3. This chain uses TRBV2 with TRBJ2-7, with no clear D. CDR3 length equals 12 residues. V was clipped by 1 base and J by 0 bases, with 1 base between them. Germline CDR1 is SNHLY and CDR2 is FYNNEI. The DNA of the CDR3 is TGTGCCAGCAGTGAAGGCTCCTACGAGCAGTACTTC. Its protein product is CASSEGSYEQYF.

In its sample, this clone was seen a few times. The J gene is TRBJ1-4, the V gene TRBV14; D unclear. The CDR3 runs 13 residues. Germline values: CDR1 SGHDN, CDR2 FVKESK. V gave up 4 bases and J gave up 3 bases, with 6 bases separating them. The CDR3 is CASSPGANEKLFF. DNA of the CDR3: TGTGCCAGCAGCCCGGGAGCTAATGAAAAACTGTTTTTT.

The chain links TRBV7-9 to TRBJ2-1; tentatively, D is TRBD1 or TRBD2 (5 bases each). The length of the CDR3 is 15 residues. V lost 5 bases to trimming and J lost 8 bases, with 19 bases between them. Germline CDR1 reads SEHNR; CDR2 reads FQNEAQ (reference sequence). CDR3 loop: CASSVDTRGNDEQFF. Written as DNA, the CDR3 is TGTGCCAGCAGCGTAGATACTAGGGGTAACGATGAGCAGTTCTTC.

This sequence joins TRBV29-1 and TRBJ2-2, with TRBD2 identical over 7 bases. V lost 6 bases to trimming and J lost 7 bases; unmatched junction nucleotides: 17. This CDR3 has 16 residues. CDR1 and CDR2 (germline): SQVTM, ANQGSEA. The CDR3 DNA reads TGCAGCGTCGAGGGAACTAGCGAAACTTACAACGGGGAGCTGTTTTTT. This sequence encodes CSVEGTSETYNGELFF.

The chain employs TRBV28 and TRBJ1-3, with D possibly TRBD1 on 5 matching bases. The ends were cut back, 4 bases at V and 9 bases at J, with 13 bases in the middle. Germline-derived CDR1 and CDR2 are MDHEN and SYDVKM. The CDR3 spans 13 residues. The DNA for the CDR3 is TGTGCCAGCAGTTATCAGGGCACAACCACCATATATTTT. Its protein product is CASSYQGTTTIYF.

The chain joins TRBV6-1 to TRBJ1-2; 12 positions match TRBD1. After removal of 7 bases from V and 8 bases from J, the junction contained 5 bases not matched to a gene. The germline gives CDR1 MNHNS, CDR2 SASEGT. The CDR3 extends over 13 amino acids. The CDR3 loop is CASMGQGAGGYTF. The CDR3 DNA reads TGTGCCAGCATGGGACAGGGGGCAGGGGGCTACACCTTC.

This chain uses TRBV18 with TRBJ1-2, with no clear D. V lost 2 bases and J 8 bases, leaving 18 bases between the germline ends. The CDR3 runs to 15 residues. The germline CDR1 and CDR2 sequences are KGHSH and LQKENI. The CDR3 reads CASSPFRETPFGYTF. The CDR3, as DNA: TGTGCCAGCTCACCATTCCGGGAGACTCCATTCGGCTACACCTTC. Variable domain in full (rest from reference TRBV18 and TRBJ1-2): NAGVMQNPRHLVRRRGQEARLRCSPMKGHSHVYWYRQLPEEGLKFMVYLQKENIIDESGMPKERFSAEFPKEGPSILRIQQVVRGDSAAYFCASSPFRETPFGYTFGSGTRLTVV.

CDR3 nucleotides: TGTGCCAGCGTTGGACAGGAGATGAACACTGAAGCTTTCTTT. Its translation: CASVGQEMNTEAFF. V gene TRBV2 combines with J gene TRBJ1-1, with 7 positions matching TRBD1. The V gene end was trimmed by 8 bases and the J gene end by 0 bases; junction bases not matched to a gene: 6. The CDR3 totals 14 residues. Germline CDR1 and CDR2: SNHLY and FYNNEI.

The chain links TRBV5-1 to TRBJ2-5; TRBD2 might be the D (5 bases). The CDR3 has 15 amino acids. Trimming took off 0 bases at V and 1 base at J, with 10 bases between the two ends. Per germline, CDR1 SGHRS and CDR2 YFSETQ. The CDR3 region has the DNA TGCGCCAGCAGCTTGGAGGTCCGGGGCCAAGAGACCCAGTACTTC. The encoded protein is CASSLEVRGQETQYF.

This chain uses TRBV30 with TRBJ2-7; 7 nucleotides align to TRBD1. The CDR3 consists of 13 residues. Germline CDR1 is GTSNPN and CDR2 is SVGIG (reference sequence). J was trimmed by 3 bases and V by 5 bases; bases with no gene match: 7. This CDR3 reads CAWAQGVGYEQYF. DNA for the CDR3: TGTGCCTGGGCTCAGGGGGTTGGCTACGAGCAGTACTTC.

This clone was detected only a few times. The rearrangement links TRBV19 to TRBJ1-1; tentative D call: TRBD1 (5 bases). V lost 3 bases and J 1 base, leaving 12 bases between the germline ends. The CDR3 extends over 15 amino acids. The germline V gene encodes CDR1 LNHDA and CDR2 SQIVND (reference sequence). In DNA form, the CDR3 reads TGTGCCAGTAGTATTGTCGGGGACCCGAACACTGAAGCTTTCTTT. Amino acid sequence: CASSIVGDPNTEAFF.

This chain uses TRBV11-2 with TRBJ2-7; TRBD1 agrees at 11 bases. Germline CDR1 SGHAT, CDR2 FQNNGV. V gave up 5 bases and J gave up 7 bases; unmatched junction bases: 7. This CDR3 comprises 14 residues. CDR3 amino acids: CASSRGQGAREQYF. The CDR3, as DNA: TGTGCCAGCAGCCGTGGACAGGGGGCGCGGGAGCAGTACTTC.

The chain recombines TRBV5-4 with TRBJ2-7, with D possibly called TRBD1 or TRBD2 (5 bases each). Trimming removed 1 base at V and 2 bases at J, with 10 bases between. This CDR3 has 14 amino acids. CDR1 is SGHNT, CDR2 YYREEE, per germline (reference sequence). DNA for the CDR3: TGTGCCAGCAGCTTGAAGGGGCGGGCCTACGAGCAGTACTTC. This codes for CASSLKGRAYEQYF. Full variable domain (remainder filled in from reference TRBV5-4 and TRBJ2-7): ETGVTQSPTHLIKTRGQQVTLRCSSQSGHNTVSWYQQALGQGPQFIFQYYREEENGRGNFPPRFSGLQFPNYSSELNVNALELDDSALYLCASSLKGRAYEQYFGPGTRLTVT.

The chain employs TRBV5-8 and TRBJ2-7, with D uncertain. The CDR3 is 11 amino acids. The V end lost 0 bases, the J end lost 7 bases, and 5 bases lay between the germline ends. Germline assignment: CDR1 SGHTS and CDR2 YDEGEE. For the CDR3, the DNA is TGTGCCAGCAGCTTGGCCTGGGAGCAGTACTTC. Translated: CASSLAWEQYF.

The chain recombines TRBV27 with TRBJ2-2; TRBD2 agrees at 7 bases. The J segment lost 6 bases and the V segment lost 5 bases, leaving 9 bases of the junction unmatched. This CDR3 region has 15 residues. Germline V gene sequence: CDR1 MNHEY, CDR2 SMNVEV (reference sequence). The CDR3 region is CASSRPYSGAGELFF. As DNA, the CDR3 is TGTGCCAGCAGTCGTCCCTACAGCGGGGCCGGGGAGCTGTTTTTT.

This clone showed up just a few times. J is TRBJ1-2 and V is TRBV27; D unclear. V was shortened by 3 bases and J by 3 bases, with 8 bases between the two germline ends. This CDR3 contains 13 residues. Germline loops: CDR1 MNHEY, CDR2 SMNVEV (reference sequence). CDR3 in amino acids: CASSFDGYYGYTF. The CDR3 nucleotides read TGTGCCAGCAGTTTTGACGGATACTATGGCTACACCTTC.

The V call is TRBV7-8, the J call TRBJ1-1; tentative D call: TRBD1 (5 bases). Per germline, CDR1 SGHVS and CDR2 FQNEAQ. Trimming cost V 0 bases and J 5 bases, with 16 bases left between them. The CDR3 is 16 residues long. The CDR3 is CASSLAGGTGRTEAFF. The CDR3 DNA reads as TGTGCCAGCAGCTTAGCCGGGGGAACGGGAAGGACTGAAGCTTTCTTT.

This clone was observed a handful of times. The V gene is TRBV27, the J gene TRBJ1-5, with unresolved D. Germline V CDR1 and CDR2: MNHEY, SMNVEV (reference sequence). The CDR3 has 12 residues. With 5 bases removed from V and 11 bases from J, the gap between germline ends came to 13 bases. For the CDR3, the DNA is TGTGCCAGCAGTCCTAGAAGCGGTGCCCAGCATTTT. Residues: CASSPRSGAQHF.

V and J are TRBV16 and TRBJ1-2; D is undetermined. Trimming removed 5 bases from V and 4 bases from J, with 11 bases in between. The CDR3 has 13 residues. In germline, CDR1 is KGHSY, CDR2 FQNENV. The CDR3 protein is CASSVRKTYGYTF. Written as DNA, the CDR3 is TGTGCCAGCAGCGTTAGAAAGACCTATGGCTACACCTTC.

Points on this clone: This sample includes further DNA sequences coding for the same CDR3. This sequence joins TRBV27 and TRBJ2-1, with 13 positions matching TRBD2. V shed 2 bases and J 8 bases; nucleotides not matched to a gene: 6. Germline-derived CDR1 and CDR2 are MNHEY and SMNVEV (reference sequence). The CDR3 spans 16 residues. The chain's CDR3 is CASSLILAGGPDEQFF. DNA of the CDR3: TGTGCCAGCAGTTTAATACTAGCGGGAGGGCCCGATGAGCAGTTCTTC.

With regard to this clone: Other DNA sequences within the sample encode an identical CDR3. The chain links TRBV2 to TRBJ2-7; D unclear. V was trimmed by 9 bases and J by 2 bases, leaving 5 bases between them. Germline V gives CDR1 SNHLY, CDR2 FYNNEI. CDR3 length: 10 residues. CDR3 protein: CASSTYEQYF. CDR3 DNA sequence: TGTGCCAGTTCGACCTACGAGCAGTACTTC.